Below, 18 T cell receptor beta chains from the same sample are listed, as sequenced in a study of tissue T cells after allogeneic stem cell transplantation. Profiling relied on immunoSEQ multiplex PCR, and the TCRdb table lists in-frame clones only, not all of them. The top ten clones hold 10% of a sample with some 5,000 clones, less than 55% of them seen once. Time point given: mouse harvest day 7 after allogeneic transplant. Mouse grafts combined 10^7 T-cell-depleted bone marrow cells with 10^6 splenic CD5+ T cells. The sample consisted of gut tissue. These receptor sequences come from a female BALB/c mouse given C57BL/6 T cells with graft-versus-host disease after an allogeneic hematopoietic cell transplant.

This clone has only one observation. These gene names are mouse names. The sequence runs out 1 residue before the end of the CDR3; the remainder is reconstructed from the germline J gene. The chain joins TRBV12-1 to TRBJ2-7, with 12 positions matching TRBD1. The germline CDR1 and CDR2 sequences are SGHSN and HYEKVE. The CDR3 totals 12 residues. The V and J ends lost 5 bases and 7 bases, in that order; junction bases with no gene match: 2. The part of the CDR3 DNA that was read is TGTGCCAGCTGGGACAGGGGGCGGGAACAGTAC. It translates to CASWDRGREQY. The whole CDR3 reads CASWDRGREQYF.

In the case of this clone: The gene names given are mouse names. The CDR3 end lies 1 residue beyond the end of the read and is filled in from the germline J gene. The V gene is TRBV26, the J gene TRBJ1-1, with D maybe TRBD1 (5 bases). The CDR3 extends over 12 amino acids. V dropped 3 bases and J dropped 5 bases, with 7 bases sitting between them. The V gene's germline CDR1 is KGHPV and CDR2 FQNQEV (reference sequence). The CDR3 spells CASSLGGTEVFF. CDR3 DNA, as far as it was read: TGTGCCAGCAGTCTTGGGGGTACAGAAGTCTTC.

Remarks on this clone: These gene names are mouse names. The read ends 1 residue early relative to the CDR3; the germline J gene fills the gap. The chain links TRBV26 to TRBJ2-2, with TRBD1 identical over 7 bases. J was trimmed by 6 bases and V by 0 bases; bases with no gene match: 1. Germline CDR1 KGHPV, CDR2 FQNQEV (reference sequence). This CDR3 is built from 14 residues. The CDR3 DNA, read in part, is TGTGCCAGCAGTCTGTCGACAGGGCCCGGGCAGCTCTAC. This gives the protein CASSLSTGPGQLY. The CDR3 in full is CASSLSTGPGQLYF. Using reference TRBV26 and TRBJ2-2 for the parts outside the CDR3, the full variable domain is NSKVIQTPRYLVKGQGQKAKMRCIPEKGHPVVFWYQQNKNNEFKFLINFQNQEVLQQIDMTEKRFSAECPSNSPCSLEIQSSEAGDSALYLCASSLSTGPGQLYFGEGSKLTVL.

Note on this clone: Gene names are mouse gene names. The read ends 1 residue before the CDR3 terminus; that terminus is restored from the germline J gene. The V call is TRBV3, the J call TRBJ2-2, with 7 bases matching TRBD1. Germline CDR1 is SNHLY and CDR2 is FYNGKV (reference sequence). J gave up 1 base and V 5 bases, and 1 base lay outside the gene matches. The CDR3 covers 14 residues. The covered CDR3 bases are TGTGCCAGCAGCCGACAGGGAAACACCGGGCAGCTCTAC. Its protein is CASSRQGNTGQLY. The whole CDR3 protein is CASSRQGNTGQLYF.

Concerning this clone: The genes and germline here are from mouse. Coverage ceases 1 residue before the CDR3 finishes, and the germline J gene fills in the end. The chain carries TRBV12-2 and TRBJ1-1, with unresolved D. Germline values: CDR1 SGHLS, CDR2 HYDKME. The CDR3 is made up of 12 amino acids. V gave up 4 bases and J gave up 0 bases, with 5 bases separating them. The DNA read from the CDR3 is TGTGCCAGCTCACTTACAAACACAGAAGTCTTC. This gives the protein CASSLTNTEVF. The entire CDR3 protein reads CASSLTNTEVFF.

This clone was observed a few times. Germline and genes here are mouse. Sequencing ends 1 residue short of the CDR3 end; the germline J gene provides the rest. The J gene is TRBJ1-3, the V gene TRBV3; 7 nucleotides line up with TRBD1. The CDR3 is 15 amino acids. V lost 5 bases to trimming and J lost 0 bases; unmatched junction nucleotides: 4. Germline loops: CDR1 SNHLY, CDR2 FYNGKV (reference sequence). CDR3 sequence: CASSIQGNSGNTLYF. Incomplete CDR3 DNA: TGTGCCAGCAGCATACAGGGGAATTCTGGAAATACGCTCTAT.

To note about this clone: These gene names are mouse names. Partial CDR3 DNA: TGTGCCAGCAGTCTGTCCGGGACAGGCGAAAACACCTTGTAC. Its protein product is CASSLSGTGENTLY. The entire CDR3 reads CASSLSGTGENTLYF. The chain combines TRBV26 with TRBJ2-4; 8 positions agree with TRBD1. From the germline J gene comes the end of the CDR3, since the read stops 1 residue before it. V lost 0 bases to trimming and J lost 4 bases; unmatched junction nucleotides: 3. Germline CDR1 is KGHPV and CDR2 is FQNQEV (reference sequence). The CDR3 runs to 15 residues.

With respect to this clone: Genes here carry mouse names. The read falls 1 residue short of the CDR3 end, and the missing part is taken from the germline J gene. The rearrangement links TRBV3 to TRBJ2-7; the match to TRBD2 covers 7 bases. This CDR3 spans 13 amino acids. Unmatched junction bases numbered 1, after V lost 0 bases and J lost 5 bases. Germline V lookup: CDR1 SNHLY, CDR2 FYNGKV (reference sequence). The CDR3 DNA, read in part, is TGTGCCAGCAGCTTAGCTGGGGGGAATGAACAGTAC. Residues: CASSLAGGNEQY. The entire CDR3 is CASSLAGGNEQYF.

On this clone itself: Mouse gene names and germline throughout. CDR3 DNA, as far as it was read: TGTGCCAGCTCTCTTGGGACTGGGGGCCAAGACACCCAGTAC. It encodes CASSLGTGGQDTQY. The whole CDR3 sequence reads CASSLGTGGQDTQYF. This chain connects TRBV12-2 to TRBJ2-5; 11 nucleotides agree with TRBD2. The observed sequence ends 1 residue before the CDR3 terminus, with the missing tail filled in from the germline J gene. Per the germline V gene, CDR1 is SGHLS and CDR2 is HYDKME. The CDR3 loop spans 15 amino acids. Trimming removed 1 base from V and 2 bases from J; junction bases left unmatched: 1. The whole variable domain, remainder taken from reference TRBV12-2 and TRBJ2-5, is NSGVVQSPRYIIKGKGERSILKCIPISGHLSVAWYQQTQGQELKFFIQHYDKMERDKGNLPSRFSVQQFDDYHSEMNMSALELEDSAVYFCASSLGTGGQDTQYFGPGTRLLVL.

Concerning this clone: Genes here carry mouse names. With the read ending 1 residue before the CDR3 end, the germline J gene is used to fill in that end. The chain joins TRBV23 to TRBJ2-7. The germline V gene encodes CDR1 KGHTA and CDR2 FQNQQP. CDR3 length: 13 residues. CDR3 sequence: CSSSRGSSYEQYF. The sequenced CDR3 bases are TGCTCCAGCAGTCGAGGGAGCTCCTATGAACAGTAC.

As to this clone: Genes here carry mouse names. The read gets to within 1 residue of the CDR3 end, and the germline J gene fills in the rest. This rearrangement joins TRBV5 to TRBJ2-3, with D possibly matching TRBD1 (6 bases). The CDR3 contains 13 residues. V lost 4 bases and J 1 base, leaving 6 bases between the germline ends. From germline, CDR1 is LGHNA and CDR2 YNLKQL (reference sequence). CDR3 DNA (partial): TGTGCCAGCAGCCGACAGGGTGCAGAAACGCTGTAT. Translating it yields CASSRQGAETLY. The full CDR3 is CASSRQGAETLYF.

Comments on this clone: The germline and genes are mouse ones. Sequencing ends 1 residue short of the CDR3 end; the germline J gene provides the rest. The chain recombines TRBV5 with TRBJ1-1, with D perhaps matching TRBD1 (5 bases). Germline loops: CDR1 LGHNA, CDR2 YNLKQL (reference sequence). The length of the CDR3 is 15 residues. Between the trimmed V and J ends, which lost 0 bases and 1 base, there was a span of 9 bases. CDR3 DNA, as far as it was read: TGTGCCAGCAGCCAAGAACCAGGGAGGAACACAGAAGTCTTC. Translation: CASSQEPGRNTEVF. The full CDR3 reads CASSQEPGRNTEVFF.

This clone appeared a few times. Genes and germline are mouse. The read ends 1 residue shy of where the CDR3 ends; the end is completed using the germline J gene. This rearrangement joins TRBV3 to TRBJ2-3; 10 bases agree with TRBD2. The CDR3 sequence is 15 residues long. Germline assignment: CDR1 SNHLY and CDR2 FYNGKV (reference sequence). The junction had 2 bases not matched to a gene; V was cut back by 2 bases and J by 3 bases. This CDR3 is CASSLSGGAAETLYF. The part of the CDR3 DNA that was read is TGTGCCAGCAGCTTATCTGGGGGGGCGGCAGAAACGCTGTAT.

This clone is categorized as medium-sized. The gene names here belong to mouse. The CDR3 end falls 1 residue outside the read, so it is completed with the germline J gene. The V and J genes are TRBV16 and TRBJ2-3, with TRBD2 identical over 10 bases. CDR3 length: 16 amino acids. V lost 4 bases to trimming and J lost 0 bases; unmatched junction nucleotides: 4. Germline loops: CDR1 SGHSA, CDR2 FRNQAP. Partial CDR3 DNA: TGTGCAAGCAGCTCTCACTGGGGGGGAAGTGCAGAAACGCTGTAT. Protein product: CASSSHWGGSAETLY. The whole CDR3 region reads CASSSHWGGSAETLYF.

With regard to this clone: Any gene name here is a mouse gene name. The read ends 1 residue before the CDR3 terminus; that terminus is restored from the germline J gene. V is TRBV26 and J is TRBJ1-2; D is uncertain. V dropped 7 bases and J dropped 2 bases, with 8 bases sitting between them. This CDR3 is 12 amino acids long. Germline V gene sequence: CDR1 KGHPV, CDR2 FQNQEV (reference sequence). The CDR3 bases that were read are TGTGCCAGCACCCCGATGAACTCCGACTACACC. Translation: CASTPMNSDYT. The full CDR3 is CASTPMNSDYTF.

This clone appeared a few times. Gene names and germline refer to mouse. The CDR3 end is not reached by the read, which stops 1 residue before it; the germline J gene fills it in. The rearrangement links TRBV13-3 to TRBJ2-1; tentative D call: TRBD1 (6 bases). Trimming pared 6 bases from V and 2 bases from J, leaving 12 bases between. Germline CDR1 reads NNHDY; CDR2 reads SYVADS. CDR3 length equals 14 residues. The part of the CDR3 DNA that was read is TGTGCCAGCACATCTCAGGGGTACTATGCTGAGCAGTTC. Residues: CASTSQGYYAEQF. The whole CDR3 sequence is CASTSQGYYAEQFF.

This clone was seen a handful of times. Genes and germline are mouse. From the germline J gene comes the end of the CDR3, since the read stops 1 residue before it. Within the sample, other DNA sequences also encode this same CDR3. V gene TRBV26 combines with J gene TRBJ2-7; D call uncertain. CDR1 KGHPV and CDR2 FQNQEV come from the germline V gene (reference sequence). The CDR3 contains 14 residues. V was clipped by 0 bases and J by 0 bases, with 6 bases between them. CDR3 DNA (partial): TGTGCCAGCAGTCTGTCACAGAGCTCCTATGAACAGTAC. Translation: CASSLSQSSYEQY. The CDR3, in full, reads CASSLSQSSYEQYF.

This clone was detected a few times. All gene names here are mouse names. The CDR3 extends 1 residue past the end of the read, so its final part is completed from the germline J gene. This chain uses TRBV26 with TRBJ2-7; TRBD1 matches 12 bases. After removal of 4 bases from V and 4 bases from J, the junction contained 5 bases not matched to a gene. Germline CDR1 is KGHPV and CDR2 is FQNQEV (reference sequence). The CDR3 is 15 amino acids. The CDR3 spells CASSPGTGGWYEQYF. The sequenced part of the CDR3 DNA is TGTGCCAGCAGTCCCGGGACAGGGGGCTGGTATGAACAGTAC.